This TCR beta chain stems from a study of blood T cell repertoires in COVID-19. Study information: COVID-19 samples from acute and convalescent phases originated in the United States, Italy and Spain.

Losses at the gene ends were 2 bases for V and 1 base for J; bases not matched to a gene: 2. The germline V gene has CDR1 MRHNA and CDR2 SNTAGT. CDR3 length equals 15 residues. Assay used: immunoSEQ multiplex PCR; TCRdb lists only in-frame clones, some missing. Found here are roughly 180,000 clones, approximately 85% of them singletons; the top ten hold about 8%. This clonotype was obtained from a man aged 40-55 years who had recovered from COVID-19. The specimen sequenced was peripheral blood. This chain joins TRBV6-4 and TRBJ2-3, with 8 bases identical to TRBD2. The CDR3 DNA sequence: TGTGCCAGCAGTGACAAAGCGGGGGGCACAGATACGCAGTATTTT. Translated: CASSDKAGGTDTQYF.